This T cell receptor beta chain came from a study of Tregs in tolerant kidney transplant recipients. Overall study findings and caveats: The most relevant donor-specific Treg TCRbeta repertoire apparently came from expansion with activated donor B cells. The small number of patients limits these findings pending further validation. For some patients, primers changed over time, blocking nucleotide-level comparison.

In the case of this clone: Its specificity is unknown.

Related graft donors supplied nonmyeloablative bone marrow transplants, and mixed chimerism was transient. Unstimulated regulatory T cells (CD4+CD25+CD127-), CD4+CD25- non-regulatory cells, CD4 and CD8 cells were FACS-sorted from thawed PBMCs. TCRdb's copy holds only in-frame clones and misses some; the assay was immunoSEQ multiplex PCR. The table has about 100,000 clones, approximately 93% seen once. The V gene's germline CDR1 is LNHDA and CDR2 SQIVND (reference sequence). V lost 3 bases and J 4 bases, leaving 10 bases between the germline ends. The CDR3 is 13 residues long. The V and J genes are TRBV19 and TRBJ2-7; possible D gene TRBD1, 6 bases. This TCR derives from a human patient who received a combined kidney and bone marrow transplant. The graft donor may be the source of some T cells. The sample in question was CD4+ T cells from blood (PBMCs), obtained 12 months after the transplant. This CDR3 reads CASSIRGGYEQYF. CDR3 bases: TGTGCCAGTAGTATTAGAGGGGGTTACGAGCAGTACTTC.